This T cell receptor beta chain was captured by sequencing in a study of T cells in Graves' hyperthyroidism and ophthalmopathy. About the research overall: Peripheral blood was acquired at first diagnosis, ahead of any therapy whatsoever. Study-level findings and limits: Most thyroid clonotypes expanded above 0.001 were also detected in blood.

Between the trimmed V and J ends, which lost 2 bases and 0 bases, there was a span of 7 bases. The CDR3 contains 14 residues. Per germline, CDR1 SQVTM and CDR2 ANQGSEA. From RNA transcripts, TCR beta CDR3 regions were amplified. TCR CDR3 regions were first amplified by RT-PCR with HTBI primers. MiXCR, run by TCRdb on the multiplex PCR reads, gives a single entry per CDR3 protein. The sample has approximately 610,000 distinct CDR3 sequences, approximately 15% seen once. This clonotype came up many times. The antigen is not known. The genes are TRBV29-1 and TRBJ2-2; D remains ambiguous. The origin of this receptor is a woman in her 40s with Graves' ophthalmopathy. Sequenced input: blood. The CDR3 reads CSVERSANTGELFF. The CDR3 DNA is TGCAGCGTTGAACGTTCGGCGAACACCGGGGAGCTGTTTTTT.